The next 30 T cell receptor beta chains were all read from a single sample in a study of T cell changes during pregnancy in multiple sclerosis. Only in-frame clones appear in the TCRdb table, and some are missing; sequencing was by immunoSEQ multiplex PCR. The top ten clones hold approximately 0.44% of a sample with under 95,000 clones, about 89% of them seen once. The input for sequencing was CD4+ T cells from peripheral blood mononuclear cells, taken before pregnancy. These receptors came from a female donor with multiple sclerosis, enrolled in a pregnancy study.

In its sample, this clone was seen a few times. CDR3 loop: CASSPRQGSGEQYF. The CDR3 bases are TGTGCCAGCAGCCCACGACAGGGTAGCGGCGAGCAGTACTTC. This chain connects TRBV7-2 to TRBJ2-7; maybe TRBD1 (7 bases). Trimming removed 5 bases at V and 6 bases at J, with 17 bases between. CDR1 SGHTA and CDR2 FQGNSA come from the germline V gene. The CDR3 has 14 residues.

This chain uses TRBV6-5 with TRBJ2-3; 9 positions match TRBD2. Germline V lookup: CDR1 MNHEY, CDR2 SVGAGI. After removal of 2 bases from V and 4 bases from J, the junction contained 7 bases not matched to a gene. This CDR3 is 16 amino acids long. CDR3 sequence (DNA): TGTGCCAGCAGTTACGGCGGGAGGGCCTCGCCAGATACGCAGTATTTT. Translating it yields CASSYGGRASPDTQYF.

The CDR3 is CASSLGPQQGAGYQPQHF. Here the CDR3 DNA reads TGCGCCAGCAGCTTGGGGCCTCAACAGGGGGCGGGGTATCAGCCCCAGCATTTT. The chain joins TRBV5-1 to TRBJ1-5, with 9 bases matching TRBD1. The trim removed 0 bases at V and 5 bases at J, leaving 12 bases unmatched. The CDR3 consists of 18 residues. In germline, CDR1 is SGHRS, CDR2 YFSETQ. Full variable domain (remainder filled in from reference TRBV5-1 and TRBJ1-5): KAGVTQTPRYLIKTRGQQVTLSCSPISGHRSVSWYQQTPGQGLQFLFEYFSETQRNKGNFPGRFSGRQFSNSRSEMNVSTLELGDSALYLCASSLGPQQGAGYQPQHFGDGTRLSIL.

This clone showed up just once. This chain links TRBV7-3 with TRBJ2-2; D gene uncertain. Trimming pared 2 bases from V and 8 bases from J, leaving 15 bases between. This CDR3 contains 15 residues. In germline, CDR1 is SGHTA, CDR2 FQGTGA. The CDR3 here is CASSLSAQAKGELFF. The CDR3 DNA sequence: TGTGCCAGCAGCTTATCTGCCCAAGCCAAAGGGGAGCTGTTTTTT.

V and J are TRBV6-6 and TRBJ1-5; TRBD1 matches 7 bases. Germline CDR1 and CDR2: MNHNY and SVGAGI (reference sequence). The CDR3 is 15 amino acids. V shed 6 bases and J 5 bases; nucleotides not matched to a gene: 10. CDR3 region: CASRPTGLVHQPQHF. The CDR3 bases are TGTGCCAGCAGGCCGACAGGGCTCGTCCATCAGCCCCAGCATTTT.

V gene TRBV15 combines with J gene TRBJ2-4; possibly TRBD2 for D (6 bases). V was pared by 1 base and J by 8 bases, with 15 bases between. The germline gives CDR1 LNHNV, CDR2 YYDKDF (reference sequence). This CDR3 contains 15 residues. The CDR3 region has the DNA TGTGCCACCAGCAGAGTCGGGACCGGAGGGGACATTCAGTACTTC. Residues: CATSRVGTGGDIQYF.

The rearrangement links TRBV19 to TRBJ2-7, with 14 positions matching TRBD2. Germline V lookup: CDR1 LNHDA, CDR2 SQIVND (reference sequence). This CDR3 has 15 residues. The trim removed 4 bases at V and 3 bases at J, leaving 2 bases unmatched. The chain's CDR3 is CASSTGTSGGYEQYF. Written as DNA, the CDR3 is TGTGCCAGTAGTACCGGGACTAGCGGGGGCTACGAGCAGTACTTC.

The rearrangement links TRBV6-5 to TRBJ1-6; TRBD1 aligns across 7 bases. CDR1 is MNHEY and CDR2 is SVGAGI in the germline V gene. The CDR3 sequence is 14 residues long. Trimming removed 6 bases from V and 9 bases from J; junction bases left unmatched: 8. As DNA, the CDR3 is TGTGCCAGCAGCAACAGGGGCGGATTTTCACCCCTCCACTTT. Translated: CASSNRGGFSPLHF.

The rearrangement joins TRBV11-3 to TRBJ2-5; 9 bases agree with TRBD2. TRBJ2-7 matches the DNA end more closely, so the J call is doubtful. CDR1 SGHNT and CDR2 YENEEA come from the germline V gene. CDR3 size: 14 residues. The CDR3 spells CASSVGGREGEQYF. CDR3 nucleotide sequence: TGTGCCAGCAGCGTCGGCGGGAGGGAGGGCGAGCAGTACTTC.

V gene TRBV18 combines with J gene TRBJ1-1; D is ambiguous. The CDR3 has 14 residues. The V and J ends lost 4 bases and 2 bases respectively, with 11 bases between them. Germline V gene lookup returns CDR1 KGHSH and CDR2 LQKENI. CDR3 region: CASSLNGLNTEAFF. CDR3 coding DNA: TGTGCCAGCTCACTAAATGGCCTCAACACTGAAGCTTTCTTT.

Here the CDR3 DNA reads TGTGCCAGCAGTGAGCCGGGACAGGGGGCCGCAGATACGCAGTATTTT. This translates into CASSEPGQGAADTQYF. This chain joins TRBV25-1 and TRBJ2-3; TRBD1 matches 12 bases. V trimming: 3 bases; J trimming: 4 bases; junction bases outside the gene matches: 5. Per germline, CDR1 MGHDK and CDR2 SYGVNS. CDR3 length equals 16 residues.

The CDR3 reads CASSLYGGGLGTEAFF. DNA of the CDR3: TGTGCCAGCAGCTTATATGGGGGGGGATTAGGCACTGAAGCTTTCTTT. The chain employs TRBV7-2 and TRBJ1-1; TRBD1 is a possible D gene (5 bases). Trimming stripped 2 bases from V and 4 bases from J, with 17 bases between. This CDR3 contains 16 residues. Germline loops: CDR1 SGHTA, CDR2 FQGNSA.

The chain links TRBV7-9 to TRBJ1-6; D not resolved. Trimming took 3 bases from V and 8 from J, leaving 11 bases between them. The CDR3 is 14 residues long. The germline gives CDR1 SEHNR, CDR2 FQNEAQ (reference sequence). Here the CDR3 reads CASSLAGSDSPLHF. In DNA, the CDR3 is TGTGCCAGCAGCTTGGCGGGTTCTGATTCACCCCTCCACTTT. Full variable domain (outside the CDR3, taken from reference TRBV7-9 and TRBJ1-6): DTGVSQNPRHKITKRGQNVTFRCDPISEHNRLYWYRQTLGQGPEFLTYFQNEAQLEKSRLLSDRFSAERPKGSFSTLEIQRTEQGDSAMYLCASSLAGSDSPLHFGNGTRLTVT.

CDR3 coding DNA: TGTGCCAGCTCTTCGACAGGGGGCGCAACGATCGGGGAGCTGTTTTTT. Amino acid sequence: CASSSTGGATIGELFF. The chain couples TRBV18 to TRBJ2-2; 10 positions match TRBD1. This CDR3 has 16 amino acids. V dropped 6 bases and J dropped 7; count of bases not matched to a gene: 11. Germline V gene sequence: CDR1 KGHSH, CDR2 LQKENI. The variable domain in full, with the rest retrieved from reference TRBV18 and TRBJ2-2, is NAGVMQNPRHLVRRRGQEARLRCSPMKGHSHVYWYRQLPEEGLKFMVYLQKENIIDESGMPKERFSAEFPKEGPSILRIQQVVRGDSAAYFCASSSTGGATIGELFFGEGSRLTVL.

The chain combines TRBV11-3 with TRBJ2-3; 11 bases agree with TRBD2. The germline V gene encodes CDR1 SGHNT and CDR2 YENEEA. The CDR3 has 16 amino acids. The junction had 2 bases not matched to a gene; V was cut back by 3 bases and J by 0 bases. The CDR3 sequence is CASSLGLAASTDTQYF. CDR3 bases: TGTGCCAGCAGCTTGGGACTAGCGGCAAGCACAGATACGCAGTATTTT. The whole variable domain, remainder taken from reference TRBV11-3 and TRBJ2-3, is EAGVVQSPRYKIIEKKQPVAFWCNPISGHNTLYWYLQNLGQGPELLIRYENEEAVDDSQLPKDRFSAERLKGVDSTLKIQPAELGDSAVYLCASSLGLAASTDTQYFGPGTRLTVL.

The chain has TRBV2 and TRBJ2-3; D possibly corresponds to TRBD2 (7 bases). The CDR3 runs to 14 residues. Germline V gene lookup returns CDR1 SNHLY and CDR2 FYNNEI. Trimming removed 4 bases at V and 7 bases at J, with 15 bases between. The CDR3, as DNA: TGTGCCAGCAGTGGCGGGGGCTCGGCGAATACGCAGTATTTT. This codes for CASSGGGSANTQYF.

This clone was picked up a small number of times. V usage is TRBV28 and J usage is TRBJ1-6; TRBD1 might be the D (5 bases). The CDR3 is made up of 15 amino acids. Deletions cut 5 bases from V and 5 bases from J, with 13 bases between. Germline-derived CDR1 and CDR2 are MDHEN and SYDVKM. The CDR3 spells CASSTWGLDNSPLHF. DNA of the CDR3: TGTGCCAGCAGTACATGGGGACTAGATAATTCACCCCTCCACTTT. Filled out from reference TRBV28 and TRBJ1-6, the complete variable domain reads DVKVTQSSRYLVKRTGEKVFLECVQDMDHENMFWYRQDPGLGLRLIYFSYDVKMKEKGDIPEGYSVSREKKERFSLILESASTNQTSMYLCASSTWGLDNSPLHFGNGTRLTVT.

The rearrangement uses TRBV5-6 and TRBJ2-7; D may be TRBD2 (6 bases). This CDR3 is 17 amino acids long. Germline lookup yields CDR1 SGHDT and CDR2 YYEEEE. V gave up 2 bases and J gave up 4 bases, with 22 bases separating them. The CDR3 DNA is TGTGCCAGCAGCTTCGGTCAGGGAGGCTTGGTGGTGTACGAGCAGTACTTC. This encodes CASSFGQGGLVVYEQYF.

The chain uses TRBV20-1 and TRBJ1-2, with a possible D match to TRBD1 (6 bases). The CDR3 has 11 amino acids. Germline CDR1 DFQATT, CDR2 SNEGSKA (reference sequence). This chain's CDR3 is CSYKGGSGYTF. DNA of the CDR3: TGCAGCTACAAAGGGGGAAGTGGCTACACCTTC.

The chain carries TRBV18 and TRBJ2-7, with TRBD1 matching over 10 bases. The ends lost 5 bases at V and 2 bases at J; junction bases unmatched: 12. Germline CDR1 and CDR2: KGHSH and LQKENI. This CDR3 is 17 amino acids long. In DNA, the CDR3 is TGTGCCAGCTCAAGCCCGGGACAGGGGAAGCTAACCTACGAGCAGTACTTC. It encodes CASSSPGQGKLTYEQYF.

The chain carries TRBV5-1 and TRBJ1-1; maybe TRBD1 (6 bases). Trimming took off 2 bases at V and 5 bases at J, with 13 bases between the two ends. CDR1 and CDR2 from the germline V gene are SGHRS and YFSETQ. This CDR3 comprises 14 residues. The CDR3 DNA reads TGCGCCAGCAGCTTAATCAGGGGATGGACTGAAGCTTTCTTT. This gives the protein CASSLIRGWTEAFF.

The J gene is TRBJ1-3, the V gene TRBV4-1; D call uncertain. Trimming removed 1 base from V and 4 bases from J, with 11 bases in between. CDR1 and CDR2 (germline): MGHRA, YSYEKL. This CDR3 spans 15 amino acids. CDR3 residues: CASSQGEVMGNTIYF. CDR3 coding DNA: TGCGCCAGCAGCCAAGGGGAGGTTATGGGAAACACCATATATTTT.

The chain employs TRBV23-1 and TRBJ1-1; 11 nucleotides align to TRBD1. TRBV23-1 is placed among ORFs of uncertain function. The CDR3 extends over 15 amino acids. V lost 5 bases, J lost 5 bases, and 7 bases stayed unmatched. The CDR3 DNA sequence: TGCGCCAGCAGTGAGCTGGGACAGGGGGGAACTGAAGCTTTCTTT. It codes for CASSELGQGGTEAFF.

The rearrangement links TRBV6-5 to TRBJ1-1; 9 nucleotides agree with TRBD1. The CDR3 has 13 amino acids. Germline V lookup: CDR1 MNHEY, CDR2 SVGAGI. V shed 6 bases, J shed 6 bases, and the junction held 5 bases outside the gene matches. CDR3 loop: CASRGGTGPEAFF. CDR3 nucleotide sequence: TGTGCCAGCAGGGGGGGGACAGGGCCTGAAGCTTTCTTT.

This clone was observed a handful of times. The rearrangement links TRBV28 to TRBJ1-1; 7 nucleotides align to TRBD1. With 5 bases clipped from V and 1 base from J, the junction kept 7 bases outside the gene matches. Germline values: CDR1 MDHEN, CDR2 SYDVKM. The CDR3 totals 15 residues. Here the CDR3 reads CASSPSGQRNTEAFF. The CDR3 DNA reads TGTGCCAGCAGTCCCTCGGGACAGAGGAACACTGAAGCTTTCTTT.

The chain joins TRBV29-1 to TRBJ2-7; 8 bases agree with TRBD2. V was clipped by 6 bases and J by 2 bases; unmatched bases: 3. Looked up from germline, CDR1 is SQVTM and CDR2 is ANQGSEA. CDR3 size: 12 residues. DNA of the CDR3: TGCAGCGTCTCGACTAGCGCCTACGAGCAGTACTTC. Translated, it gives CSVSTSAYEQYF.

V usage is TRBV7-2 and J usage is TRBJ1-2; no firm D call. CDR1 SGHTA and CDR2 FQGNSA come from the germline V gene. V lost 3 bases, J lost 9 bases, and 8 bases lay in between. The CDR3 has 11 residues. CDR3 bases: TGTGCCAGCAGCTTTAGAGGGAGCTACACCTTC. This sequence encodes CASSFRGSYTF.

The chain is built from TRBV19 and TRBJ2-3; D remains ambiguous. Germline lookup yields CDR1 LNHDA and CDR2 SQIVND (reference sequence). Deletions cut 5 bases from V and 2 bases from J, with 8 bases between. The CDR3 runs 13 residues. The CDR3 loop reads CASSSTFTDTQYF. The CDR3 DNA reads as TGTGCCAGTAGTTCGACTTTCACAGATACGCAGTATTTT.

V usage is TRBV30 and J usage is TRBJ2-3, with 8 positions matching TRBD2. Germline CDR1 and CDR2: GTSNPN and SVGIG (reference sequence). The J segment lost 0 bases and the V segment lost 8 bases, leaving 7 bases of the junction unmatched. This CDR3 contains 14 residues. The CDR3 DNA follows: TGTGCCAGGGCCACTAGCGGAAGCACAGATACGCAGTATTTT. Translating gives CARATSGSTDTQYF.

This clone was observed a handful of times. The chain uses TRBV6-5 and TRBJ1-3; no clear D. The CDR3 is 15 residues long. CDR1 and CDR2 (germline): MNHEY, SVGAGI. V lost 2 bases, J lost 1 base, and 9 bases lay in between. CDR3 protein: CASSYRRESGNTIYF. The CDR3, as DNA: TGTGCCAGCAGTTACAGAAGGGAGTCTGGAAACACCATATATTTT.